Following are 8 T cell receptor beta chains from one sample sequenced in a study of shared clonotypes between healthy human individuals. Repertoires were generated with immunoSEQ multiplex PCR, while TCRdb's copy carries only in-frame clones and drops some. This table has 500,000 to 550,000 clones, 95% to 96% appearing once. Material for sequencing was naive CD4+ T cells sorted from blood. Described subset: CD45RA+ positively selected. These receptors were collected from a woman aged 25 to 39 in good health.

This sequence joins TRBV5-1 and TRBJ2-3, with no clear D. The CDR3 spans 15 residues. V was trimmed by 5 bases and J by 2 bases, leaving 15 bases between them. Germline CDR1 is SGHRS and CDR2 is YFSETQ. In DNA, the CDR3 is TGCGCCAGCAGGCAGACCCTTACACACACAGATACGCAGTATTTT. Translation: CASRQTLTHTDTQYF.

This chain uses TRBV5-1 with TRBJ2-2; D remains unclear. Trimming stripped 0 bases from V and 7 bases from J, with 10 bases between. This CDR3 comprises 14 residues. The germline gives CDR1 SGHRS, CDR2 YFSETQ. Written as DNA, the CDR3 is TGCGCCAGCAGCTTGGAACCTCGAGACGGGGAGCTGTTTTTT. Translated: CASSLEPRDGELFF. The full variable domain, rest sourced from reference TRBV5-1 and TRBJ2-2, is KAGVTQTPRYLIKTRGQQVTLSCSPISGHRSVSWYQQTPGQGLQFLFEYFSETQRNKGNFPGRFSGRQFSNSRSEMNVSTLELGDSALYLCASSLEPRDGELFFGEGSRLTVL.

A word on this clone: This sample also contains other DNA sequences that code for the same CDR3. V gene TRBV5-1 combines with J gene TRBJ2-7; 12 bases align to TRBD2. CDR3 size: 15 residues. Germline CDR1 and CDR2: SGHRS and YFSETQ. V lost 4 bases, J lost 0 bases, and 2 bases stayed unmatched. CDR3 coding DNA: TGCGCCAGCAGCCCGACTAGCGGGAGCTCCTACGAGCAGTACTTC. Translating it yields CASSPTSGSSYEQYF. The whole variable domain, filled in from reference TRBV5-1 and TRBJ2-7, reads KAGVTQTPRYLIKTRGQQVTLSCSPISGHRSVSWYQQTPGQGLQFLFEYFSETQRNKGNFPGRFSGRQFSNSRSEMNVSTLELGDSALYLCASSPTSGSSYEQYFGPGTRLTVT.

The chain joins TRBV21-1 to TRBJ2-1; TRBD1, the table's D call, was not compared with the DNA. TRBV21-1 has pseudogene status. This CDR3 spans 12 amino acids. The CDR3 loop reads CASGACLYEQFF. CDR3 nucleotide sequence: TGTGCCAGCGGGGCCTGTTTATATGAGCAGTTCTTC.

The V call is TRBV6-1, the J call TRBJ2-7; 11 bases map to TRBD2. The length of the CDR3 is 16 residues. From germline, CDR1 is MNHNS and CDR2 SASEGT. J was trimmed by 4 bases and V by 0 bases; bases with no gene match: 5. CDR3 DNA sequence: TGTGCCAGCAGTGAAGCCCGGACTAGCGGGCGTTACGAGCAGTACTTC. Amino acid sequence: CASSEARTSGRYEQYF.

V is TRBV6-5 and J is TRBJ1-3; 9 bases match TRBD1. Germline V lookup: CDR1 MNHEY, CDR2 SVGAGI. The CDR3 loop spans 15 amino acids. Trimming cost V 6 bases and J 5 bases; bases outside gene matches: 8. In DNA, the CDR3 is TGTGCCAGCAGAGCCGATGGGACAGGGAGAAACACCATATATTTT. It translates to CASRADGTGRNTIYF.

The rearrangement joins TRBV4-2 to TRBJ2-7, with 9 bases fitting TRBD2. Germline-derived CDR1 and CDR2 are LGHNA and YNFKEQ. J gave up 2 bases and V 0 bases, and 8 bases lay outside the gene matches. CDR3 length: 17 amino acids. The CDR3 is CASSQDWREGNPYEQYF. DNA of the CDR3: TGTGCCAGCAGCCAAGATTGGCGGGAGGGCAACCCCTACGAGCAGTACTTC.

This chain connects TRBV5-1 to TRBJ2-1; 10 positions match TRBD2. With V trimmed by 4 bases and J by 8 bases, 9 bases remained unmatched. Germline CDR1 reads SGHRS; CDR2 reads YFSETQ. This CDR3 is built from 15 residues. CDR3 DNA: TGCGCCAGCAGCCCGAACGCCCTAGCGGGAGATGAGCAGTTCTTC. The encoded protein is CASSPNALAGDEQFF.